This T cell receptor beta chain was documented in a study of blood T cell repertoires in COVID-19. In the original processing: Reference gene primer amplification gave nucleated cell count estimates. TCRdb keeps only in-frame clones here, not all; method: immunoSEQ multiplex PCR. V and J calls and clone size are copied from that table; D and trimming were computed from the DNA. This sample has about 460,000 clones, with roughly nine tenths found just once. The CDR3 has 13 residues. This clone was detected a few times. V is TRBV21-1 and J is TRBJ1-2. TRBV21-1 is assigned pseudogene status. This clonotype was sampled from a woman in her sixties who had recovered from COVID-19. Sequenced sample: PBMCs or T cells enriched from blood (not recorded which). The CDR3 region has the DNA TGTGCCAGCAGCAAGCGGGGAGCCGGAGGCTACACCTTC. It is translated as CASSKRGAGGYTF.